This passage covers 20 T cell receptor beta chains from one sample sequenced in a study of vaccination effects on CD4 cells after COVID-19. TCRdb keeps only in-frame clones here, not all; method: immunoSEQ multiplex PCR. The table includes 50,000 or so clones, over 80% detected once. Pools of viral peptides were used by the ViraFEST assay to expand antigen-specific CD4+ T cells ahead of sequencing. A 10-day culture period preceded the isolation of CD4+ T cells. These TCRs' antigens remain unknown. The sample was CD4+ T cells from PBMCs cultured with HCoV-229E spike peptides, taken before COVID-19 vaccination. These receptors all stem from a human donor who received a COVID-19 vaccine.

The chain has TRBV6-2 or TRBV6-3 and TRBJ1-1, with 9 bases matching TRBD1. The CDR3 has 14 residues. Germline CDR1 and CDR2: MNHEY and SVGEGT. Losses at the gene ends were 5 bases for V and 0 bases for J; bases not matched to a gene: 1. As DNA, the CDR3 is TGTGCCAGCAGTCGGGACAGGGTGAACACTGAAGCTTTCTTT. Amino acid sequence: CASSRDRVNTEAFF.

The sample holds a few counts of this clone. This chain uses TRBV14 with TRBJ1-2; 7 nucleotides match TRBD1. With 3 bases clipped from V and 4 bases from J, the junction kept 5 bases outside the gene matches. Germline CDR1 SGHDN, CDR2 FVKESK. The CDR3 runs 14 residues. CDR3 protein: CASSQQQGSYGYTF. CDR3 nucleotides: TGTGCCAGCAGCCAGCAACAGGGGAGCTATGGCTACACCTTC.

This sequence joins TRBV19 and TRBJ1-2; D possibly corresponds to TRBD1 (5 bases). The CDR3 spans 14 residues. Germline CDR1 and CDR2: LNHDA and SQIVND (reference sequence). Trimming took 8 bases from V and 4 from J, leaving 17 bases between them. Here the CDR3 reads CASGVYGAAYGYTF. The CDR3 region has the DNA TGTGCCAGTGGAGTGTATGGGGCGGCCTATGGCTACACCTTC.

The gene calls are TRBV11-2 and TRBJ2-1, with 7 bases fitting TRBD2. V shed 4 bases and J 7 bases; nucleotides not matched to a gene: 7. Germline CDR1 and CDR2: SGHAT and FQNNGV. The CDR3 contains 14 residues. CDR3 nucleotides: TGTGCCAGCAGCTATCCCAGCGGGGTTAATGAGCAGTTCTTC. It codes for CASSYPSGVNEQFF.

J is TRBJ1-5 and V is TRBV6-2 or TRBV6-3; D gene ambiguous. From germline, CDR1 is MNHEY and CDR2 SVGEGT. The CDR3 runs to 14 residues. Trimming cost V 2 bases and J 6 bases, with 11 bases left between them. The CDR3 region is CASSYGGNTQPQHF. CDR3 nucleotides: TGTGCCAGCAGTTACGGTGGGAATACTCAGCCCCAGCATTTT.

The chain combines TRBV18 with TRBJ1-1; TRBD1 is a possible D gene (6 bases). The germline gives CDR1 KGHSH, CDR2 LQKENI. CDR3 length equals 15 residues. V dropped 2 bases and J dropped 0 bases, with 10 bases sitting between them. In DNA, the CDR3 is TGTGCCAGCTCACCATTGGCAGGGGTGAACACTGAAGCTTTCTTT. Residues: CASSPLAGVNTEAFF.

This clone was found a few times. The chain joins TRBV3-1 (or the pseudogene TRBV3-2) to TRBJ1-1; TRBD1 is a possible D gene (6 bases). The CDR3 spans 13 residues. V was trimmed by 9 bases and J by 3 bases, leaving 14 bases between them. The V gene's germline CDR1 is LGHDT and CDR2 YNNKEL (reference sequence). CDR3 loop: CASSRGLYTEAFF. The CDR3, as DNA: TGTGCCAGTTCCAGGGGACTTTACACTGAAGCTTTCTTT.

The chain is built from TRBV9 and TRBJ1-1; a possible D gene is TRBD1 (5 bases). The CDR3 contains 15 residues. Trimming removed 1 base from V and 0 bases from J, with 10 bases in between. The germline V gene has CDR1 SGDLS and CDR2 YYNGEE. The CDR3 reads CASSVRGGLNTEAFF. CDR3 in DNA: TGTGCCAGCAGCGTACGTGGGGGTTTGAACACTGAAGCTTTCTTT.

CDR3 sequence: CASAPEDRQGKLFF. DNA of the CDR3: TGTGCCAGCGCACCCGAGGACAGGCAGGGAAAACTGTTTTTT. The V and J genes are TRBV6-5 and TRBJ1-4; 7 bases agree with TRBD1. The trim removed 8 bases at V and 10 bases at J, leaving 13 bases unmatched. Germline-derived CDR1 and CDR2 are MNHEY and SVGAGI. The CDR3 has 14 amino acids.

The chain carries TRBV7-9 and TRBJ2-4, with D hard to call. The CDR3 length is 14 residues. V was cut by 3 bases and J by 0 bases, with 6 bases left in between. Per the germline V gene, CDR1 is SEHNR and CDR2 is FQNEAQ (reference sequence). As DNA, the CDR3 is TGTGCCAGCAGCTTCATCGTAGCCAAAAACATTCAGTACTTC. Translating it yields CASSFIVAKNIQYF.

This clone was detected only once. This chain joins TRBV7-2 and TRBJ1-5; the D gene is possibly TRBD1 (6 bases). This CDR3 has 16 amino acids. The V end lost 4 bases, the J end lost 3 bases, and 16 bases lay between the germline ends. The germline V gene has CDR1 SGHTA and CDR2 FQGNSA. DNA of the CDR3: TGTGCCAGCAGCTCAAGGGGGGCAGGGAACAATCAGCCCCAGCATTTT. It specifies CASSSRGAGNNQPQHF. The complete variable domain, with remaining parts taken from reference TRBV7-2 and TRBJ1-5, reads GAGVSQSPSNKVTEKGKDVELRCDPISGHTALYWYRQSLGQGLEFLIYFQGNSAPDKSGLPSDRFSAERTGGSVSTLTIQRTQQEDSAVYLCASSSRGAGNNQPQHFGDGTRLSIL.

V is TRBV19 and J is TRBJ1-5; the match to TRBD1 covers 8 bases. The CDR3 is made up of 15 amino acids. Germline V gene lookup returns CDR1 LNHDA and CDR2 SQIVND (reference sequence). With V trimmed by 6 bases and J by 4 bases, 8 bases remained unmatched. CDR3 sequence (DNA): TGTGCCAGTAGGACGGCCACAGGGGGGAATCAGCCCCAGCATTTT. Residues: CASRTATGGNQPQHF.

The chain combines TRBV2 with TRBJ1-5; possible D gene TRBD1, 5 bases. V shed 2 bases and J shed 5 bases, with 10 bases lying between them. Germline V lookup: CDR1 SNHLY, CDR2 FYNNEI. This CDR3 comprises 14 residues. The CDR3 nucleotides are TGTGCCAGCAGTGAATCCCAGGGTTATCAGCCCCAGCATTTT. The encoded protein is CASSESQGYQPQHF.

V usage is TRBV19 and J usage is TRBJ1-2; D gene unclear. Germline-derived CDR1 and CDR2 are LNHDA and SQIVND (reference sequence). The CDR3 contains 12 residues. The V end lost 5 bases, the J end lost 3 bases, and 7 bases lay between the germline ends. The CDR3 nucleotides are TGTGCCAGTAGTCCCGACTACTATGGCTACACCTTC. Encoded protein: CASSPDYYGYTF.

The V and J genes are TRBV18 and TRBJ1-1, with D unclear. V lost 8 bases to trimming and J lost 7 bases, with 11 bases between them. Germline values: CDR1 KGHSH, CDR2 LQKENI. The CDR3 covers 11 residues. The CDR3 nucleotides are TGTGCCAGCCAAAGCTATGGTGAAGCTTTCTTT. Translated, it gives CASQSYGEAFF.

The rearrangement uses TRBV5-1 and TRBJ2-3, with 7 positions matching TRBD1. Looked up from germline, CDR1 is SGHRS and CDR2 is YFSETQ. CDR3 length: 16 amino acids. The V and J ends lost 0 bases and 1 base, in that order; junction bases with no gene match: 5. CDR3 protein: CASSLEGAFGTDTQYF. Here the CDR3 DNA reads TGCGCCAGCAGCTTGGAGGGGGCTTTTGGCACAGATACGCAGTATTTT.

The chain is built from TRBV5-1 and TRBJ1-3; D possibly corresponds to TRBD1 (5 bases). Per the germline V gene, CDR1 is SGHRS and CDR2 is YFSETQ. Trimming removed 4 bases from V and 8 bases from J, with 16 bases in between. The length of the CDR3 is 14 residues. For the CDR3, the DNA is TGCGCCAGCAGCCCCCGGGACTTTCCTGACACCATATATTTT. It yields the protein CASSPRDFPDTIYF.

The chain uses TRBV7-3 and TRBJ2-3; 9 bases match TRBD2. Germline loops: CDR1 SGHTA, CDR2 FQGTGA. The trim removed 0 bases at V and 3 bases at J, leaving 1 base unmatched. There are 15 residues in the CDR3. Here the CDR3 reads CASSLTLAGTDTQYF. The CDR3 DNA sequence: TGTGCCAGCAGCTTAACTCTAGCGGGGACAGATACGCAGTATTTT.

CDR3: CATNNGMNTEAFF. DNA for the CDR3: TGTGCCACCAACAACGGGATGAACACTGAAGCTTTCTTT. V usage is TRBV24-1 and J usage is TRBJ1-1, with no clear D. The CDR3 totals 13 residues. The V and J ends lost 8 bases and 0 bases respectively, with 9 bases between them. Germline CDR1 is KGHDR and CDR2 is SFDVKD.

This rearrangement joins TRBV7-3 to TRBJ2-5; 10 bases are shared with TRBD2. The CDR3 spans 16 residues. The germline V gene encodes CDR1 SGHTA and CDR2 FQGTGA. The V gene end was trimmed by 2 bases and the J gene end by 3 bases; junction bases not matched to a gene: 6. CDR3 sequence (DNA): TGTGCCAGCAGCTTATCCCCGGGACTAGCGAAAGAGACCCAGTACTTC. This translates into CASSLSPGLAKETQYF.